Listed below are T cell receptor beta chains from one sample, sequenced in a study of shared clonotypes between healthy human individuals. Here immunoSEQ multiplex PCR was the method, and the copy in TCRdb shows in-frame clones only, minus some. The table records millions of clones, about 92% of them present only once. The sample taken for sequencing was naive CD8+ T cells from PBMCs. These receptors all come from a man aged 18 to 29 in good health. Some clones in this sample may be carry-over from other donors' samples. Both conserved end residues are part of each CDR3. D genes are given only for firm matches. Clone size appears in some rows only: once, few, many, or a class for an expanded clone.

V	D	size	J	DNA	CDR3
TRBV18	TRBD1	once	TRBJ2-7	TGTGCCAGCTCACCGGAACAGGGGGCGCCTGAGCAGTACTTC	CASSPEQGAPEQYF
TRBV7-8	NA	NA	TRBJ1-1	TGTGCCAGCAGCTCCCCGGAGGGGCGGAACACTGAAGCTTTCTTT	CASSSPEGRNTEAFF
TRBV30	NA	NA	TRBJ1-4	TGTGCCTGGAGTGTCGGGGGAATAAATGAAAAACTGTTTTTT	CAWSVGGINEKLFF
TRBV11-1	NA	NA	TRBJ2-7	TGTGCCAGCAGCCCTACCGGGACATTTACCCTCGAGCAGTACTTC	CASSPTGTFTLEQYF
TRBV25-1	TRBD1	NA	TRBJ1-1	TGTGCCAGCAGTGAGACAGGGATCTTGGCTGAAGCTTTCTTT	CASSETGILAEAFF
TRBV2	TRBD1	NA	TRBJ2-7	TGTGCCAGCAGTGACCGACAGGGGGCTTTCTCCTACGAGCAGTACTTC	CASSDRQGAFSYEQYF
TRBV21-1	NA	NA	TRBJ1-5	TGTGCCAGCATACGGACCAGGGTGATTTATAGCAATCAGCCCCAGCATTTT	CASIRTRVIYSNQPQHF
TRBV5-1	NA	NA	TRBJ1-2	TGCGCCAGCAGCCCCAATCTGGAGTATGGGTCTCATGGCTACACCTTC	CASSPNLEYGSHGYTF
TRBV10-2	TRBD1	NA	TRBJ1-1	TGCGCCAGCATATATAAACAGGGGGCAAACACTGAAGCTTTCTTT	CASIYKQGANTEAFF
TRBV7-9	NA	NA	TRBJ2-2	TGTGCCAGCACCTTACGAGGGGAGCTGTTTTTT	CASTLRGELFF
TRBV7-9	NA	NA	TRBJ1-4	TGTGCCAGCAGCCTCCCCCGTGGGGGTGAGGCTAATGAAAAACTGTTTTTT	CASSLPRGGEANEKLFF
TRBV27	NA	few	TRBJ1-5	TGTGCCAGCAGTTTTGTAGGGGGCAATCAGCCCCAGCATTTT	CASSFVGGNQPQHF
TRBV6-5	TRBD1	NA	TRBJ2-5	TGTGCCAGCAGTTACTTCGGGACAGGGGGGGGAGAGACCCAGTACTTC	CASSYFGTGGGETQYF
TRBV9	NA	NA	TRBJ2-7	TGTGCCAGCAGCGCCGGGGGATACGAGCAGTACTTC	CASSAGGYEQYF
TRBV5-1	NA	NA	TRBJ2-1	TGCGCCAGCAGCTTGGGCGGAGGCTCCTACAATGAGCAGTTCTTC	CASSLGGGSYNEQFF
TRBV19	TRBD1	NA	TRBJ1-5	TGTGCCAGTAATACGGGGACAGTGGTTTATAGCAATCAGCCCCAGCATTTT	CASNTGTVVYSNQPQHF
TRBV9	NA	NA	TRBJ2-7	TGTGCCAGCAGCGTAGGGGACAACCCCCACGAGCAGTACTTC	CASSVGDNPHEQYF
TRBV9	NA	few	TRBJ1-1	TGTGCCAGCAGCTTGCGGAGTAGTGATAACACTGAAGCTTTCTTT	CASSLRSSDNTEAFF
TRBV6-6	TRBD1	NA	TRBJ2-7	TGTGCCAGCAGTTATGCAGGGGGTTCCTACGAGCAGTACTTC	CASSYAGGSYEQYF
TRBV7-8	NA	once	TRBJ1-2	TGTGCCAGCAGCCAATCGACGGTGGGGGGGCACTATGGCTACACCTTC	CASSQSTVGGHYGYTF
TRBV7-9	NA	NA	TRBJ1-5	TGTGCCAGCAGCCCCTGGGATTCCTACCATCAGCCCCAGCATTTT	CASSPWDSYHQPQHF
TRBV27	TRBD2	NA	TRBJ2-3	TGTGCCAGCAGTTCCGGACTAGCAGGAGATACGCAGTATTTT	CASSSGLAGDTQYF
TRBV28	TRBD1	NA	TRBJ1-2	TGTGCCAGCAGTACAGAGTGGACAGGGGGCTACACCTTC	CASSTEWTGGYTF
TRBV9	NA	NA	TRBJ1-1	TGTGCCAGCAGCGTAGATTCGGGGGCCAACACTGAAGCTTTCTTT	CASSVDSGANTEAFF
TRBV4-3	NA	NA	TRBJ2-7	TGCGCCAGCAGCCAAGATTCGGCAGGCTTAAACTACGAGCAGTACTTC	CASSQDSAGLNYEQYF
TRBV7-9	NA	NA	TRBJ2-3	TGTGCCAGCAGCTCCCAGGGGTACTCCCCGGGCACAGATACGCAGTATTTT	CASSSQGYSPGTDTQYF
TRBV21-1	NA	NA	TRBJ1-1	TGTGCCAGCAGCAAAGAATCCGGGACAGGGGGCACTGAAGCTTTCTTT	CASSKESGTGGTEAFF
TRBV15	NA	NA	TRBJ2-1	TGTGCCACCAGCAGAAGGACAGCTTACAATGAGCAGTTCTTC	CATSRRTAYNEQFF
TRBV6-5	TRBD2	NA	TRBJ2-4	TGTGCCAGCAGTTCGTCGACTAGCGGGAGTAGTGACATTCAGTACTTC	CASSSSTSGSSDIQYF
TRBV9	NA	NA	TRBJ2-1	TGTGCCAGCAGCGTAGGGTACCCTAGGGATGAGCAGTTCTTC	CASSVGYPRDEQFF
TRBV5-4	NA	NA	TRBJ1-1	TGTGCCAGCAGCCTACAGCCGAACACTGAAGCTTTCTTT	CASSLQPNTEAFF
TRBV6-5	TRBD2	once	TRBJ2-7	TGTGCCAGCAGTATAGCGGGAGGGGAAGCCTACGAGCAGTACTTC	CASSIAGGEAYEQYF
TRBV4-1	TRBD1	NA	TRBJ2-2	TGCGCCAGCAGCCAAGATTGGGTATCAGGGGGCTACACCGGGGAGCTGTTTTTT	CASSQDWVSGGYTGELFF